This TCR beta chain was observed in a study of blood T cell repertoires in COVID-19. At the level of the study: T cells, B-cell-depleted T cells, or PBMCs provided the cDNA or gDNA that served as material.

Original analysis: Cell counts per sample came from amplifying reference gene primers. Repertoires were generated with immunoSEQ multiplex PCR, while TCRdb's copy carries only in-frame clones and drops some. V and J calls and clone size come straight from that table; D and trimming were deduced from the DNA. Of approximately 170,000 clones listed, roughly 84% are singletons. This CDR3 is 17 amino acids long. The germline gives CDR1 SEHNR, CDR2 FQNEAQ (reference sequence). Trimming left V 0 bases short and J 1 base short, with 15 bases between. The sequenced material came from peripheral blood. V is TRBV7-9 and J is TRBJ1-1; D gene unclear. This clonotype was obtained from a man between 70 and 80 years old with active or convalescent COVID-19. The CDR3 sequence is CASSLASSTTANTEAFF. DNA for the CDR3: TGTGCCAGCAGCTTAGCTTCTAGCACTACAGCGAACACTGAAGCTTTCTTT.